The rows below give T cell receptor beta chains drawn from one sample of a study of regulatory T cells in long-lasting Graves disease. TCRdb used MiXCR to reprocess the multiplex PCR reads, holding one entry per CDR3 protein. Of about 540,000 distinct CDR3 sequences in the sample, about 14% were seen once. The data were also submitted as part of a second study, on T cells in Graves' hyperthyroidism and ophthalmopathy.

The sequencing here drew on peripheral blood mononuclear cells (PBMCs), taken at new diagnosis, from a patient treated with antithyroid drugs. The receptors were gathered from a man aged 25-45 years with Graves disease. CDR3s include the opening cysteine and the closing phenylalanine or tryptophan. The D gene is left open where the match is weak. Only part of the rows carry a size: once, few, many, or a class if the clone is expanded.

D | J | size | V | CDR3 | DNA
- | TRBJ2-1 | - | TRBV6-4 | CASSDSPTVRSEQFF | TGTGCCAGCAGTGACTCCCCCACTGTTCGAAGTGAGCAGTTCTTC
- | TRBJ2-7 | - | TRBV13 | CASSGRVQSYEQYF | TGTGCCAGCTCCGGCAGGGTACAGTCCTACGAGCAGTACTTC
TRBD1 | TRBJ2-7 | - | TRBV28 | CASSLYTGTGASPYEQYF | TGTGCCAGCAGTCTTTATACCGGGACAGGCGCCTCGCCCTACGAGCAGTACTTC
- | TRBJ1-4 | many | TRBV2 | CASRRFEGPPGAEKLFF | TGTGCCAGCAGGAGGTTCGAGGGTCCCCCGGGGGCCGAAAAACTGTTTTTT
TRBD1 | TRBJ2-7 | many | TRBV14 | CASSPPRQGYEQYF | TGTGCCAGCAGTCCTCCTCGACAGGGGTACGAGCAGTACTTC
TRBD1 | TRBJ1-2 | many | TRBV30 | CAWSTGTGFIGGYTF | TGTGCCTGGTCTACCGGGACAGGGTTCATAGGTGGCTACACCTTC
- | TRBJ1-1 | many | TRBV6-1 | CASSEVGRNTEAFF | TGTGCCAGCAGTGAAGTGGGAAGGAACACTGAAGCTTTCTTT
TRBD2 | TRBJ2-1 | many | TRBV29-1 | CSVERGGLASIYEQFF | TGCAGCGTTGAGAGGGGGGGACTAGCAAGTATCTATGAGCAGTTCTTC
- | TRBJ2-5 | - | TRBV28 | CASSLLGGAISETQYF | TGTGCCAGCAGTTTATTGGGGGGGGCGATATCGGAGACCCAGTACTTC
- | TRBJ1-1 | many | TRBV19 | CASLGQLDTEAFF | TGTGCCAGTCTTGGACAGCTCGACACTGAAGCTTTCTTT
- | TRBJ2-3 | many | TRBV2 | CASRPDSITDTQYF | TGTGCCAGCAGGCCGGACTCTATCACAGATACGCAGTATTTT